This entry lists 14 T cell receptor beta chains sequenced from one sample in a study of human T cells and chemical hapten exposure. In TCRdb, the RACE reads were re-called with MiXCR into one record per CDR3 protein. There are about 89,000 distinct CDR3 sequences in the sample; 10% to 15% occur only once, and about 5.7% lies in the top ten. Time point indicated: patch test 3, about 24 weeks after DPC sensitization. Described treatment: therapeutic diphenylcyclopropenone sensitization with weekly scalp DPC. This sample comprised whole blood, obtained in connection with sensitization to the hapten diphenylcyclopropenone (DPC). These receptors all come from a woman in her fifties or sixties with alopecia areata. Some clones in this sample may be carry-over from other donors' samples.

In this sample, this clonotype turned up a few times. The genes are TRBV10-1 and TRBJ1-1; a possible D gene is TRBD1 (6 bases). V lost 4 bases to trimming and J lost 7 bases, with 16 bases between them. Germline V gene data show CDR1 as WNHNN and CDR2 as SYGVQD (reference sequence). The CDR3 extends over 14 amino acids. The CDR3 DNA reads TGCGCCAGCAGTGGGCCCCAGGGGCAGGGTGAAGCTTTCTTT. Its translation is CASSGPQGQGEAFF.

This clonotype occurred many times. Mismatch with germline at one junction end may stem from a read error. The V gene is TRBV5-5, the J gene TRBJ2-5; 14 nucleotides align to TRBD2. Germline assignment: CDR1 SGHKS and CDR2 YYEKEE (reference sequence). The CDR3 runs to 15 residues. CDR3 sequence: CASRLGLAGVVIQYF. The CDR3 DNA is TGTGCCAGCAGATTGGGACTAGCGGGAGTGGTAATCCAGTACTTC.

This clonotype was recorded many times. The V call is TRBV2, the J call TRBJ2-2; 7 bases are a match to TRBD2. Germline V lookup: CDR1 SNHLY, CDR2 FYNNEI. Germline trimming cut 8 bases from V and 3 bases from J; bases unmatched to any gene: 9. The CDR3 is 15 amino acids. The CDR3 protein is CASSGAGSYTGELFF. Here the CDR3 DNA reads TGTGCCAGCTCGGGAGCGGGGTCCTACACCGGGGAGCTGTTTTTT.

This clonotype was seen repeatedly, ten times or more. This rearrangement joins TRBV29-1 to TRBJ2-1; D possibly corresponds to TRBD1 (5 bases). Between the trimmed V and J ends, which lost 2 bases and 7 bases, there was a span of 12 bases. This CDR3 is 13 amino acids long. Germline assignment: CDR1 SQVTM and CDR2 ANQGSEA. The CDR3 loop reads CSVEKDTTNEQFF. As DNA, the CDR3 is TGCAGCGTTGAAAAGGACACCACAAATGAGCAGTTCTTC.

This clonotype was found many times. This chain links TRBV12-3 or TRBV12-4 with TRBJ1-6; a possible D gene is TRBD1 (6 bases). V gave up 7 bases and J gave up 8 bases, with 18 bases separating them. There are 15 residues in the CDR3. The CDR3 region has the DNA TGTGCCAGCACTAGAGCGACAGGTTCTCATTCACCCCTCCACTTT. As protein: CASTRATGSHSPLHF.

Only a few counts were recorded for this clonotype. In nucleotides, the CDR3 is TGCAGTGCTTTCGGAGGGACTAGCGGTTACAATGAGCAGTTCTTC. Amino acid sequence: CSAFGGTSGYNEQFF. The chain employs TRBV20-1 and TRBJ2-1; 11 nucleotides align to TRBD2. V shed 5 bases, J shed 4 bases, and the junction held 7 bases outside the gene matches. CDR1 and CDR2 from the germline V gene are DFQATT and SNEGSKA (reference sequence). This CDR3 has 15 amino acids.

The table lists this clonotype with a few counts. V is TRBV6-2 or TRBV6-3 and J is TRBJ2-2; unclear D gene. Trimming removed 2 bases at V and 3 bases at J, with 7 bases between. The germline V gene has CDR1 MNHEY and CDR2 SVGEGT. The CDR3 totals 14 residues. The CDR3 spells CASSYKLHTGELFF. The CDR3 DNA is TGTGCCAGCAGTTACAAGTTGCACACCGGGGAGCTGTTTTTT.

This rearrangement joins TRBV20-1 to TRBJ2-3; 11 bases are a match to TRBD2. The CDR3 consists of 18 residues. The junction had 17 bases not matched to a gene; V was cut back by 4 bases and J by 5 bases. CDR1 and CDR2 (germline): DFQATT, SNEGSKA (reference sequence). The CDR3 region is CSAKVPGLAEEGLDTQYF. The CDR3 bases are TGCAGTGCTAAAGTTCCGGGACTAGCGGAGGAGGGCCTAGATACGCAGTATTTT.

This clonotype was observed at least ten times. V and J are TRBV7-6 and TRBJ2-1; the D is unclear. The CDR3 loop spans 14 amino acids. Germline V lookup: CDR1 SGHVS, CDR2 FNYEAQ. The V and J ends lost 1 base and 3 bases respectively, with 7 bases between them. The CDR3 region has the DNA TGTGCCAGCAGCTTAGACCAGAACTACAATGAGCAGTTCTTC. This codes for CASSLDQNYNEQFF. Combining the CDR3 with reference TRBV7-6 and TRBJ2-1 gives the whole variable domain GAGVSQSPRYKVTKRGQDVALRCDPISGHVSLYWYRQALGQGPEFLTYFNYEAQQDKSGLPNDRFSAERPEGSISTLTIQRTEQRDSAMYRCASSLDQNYNEQFFGPGTRLTVL.

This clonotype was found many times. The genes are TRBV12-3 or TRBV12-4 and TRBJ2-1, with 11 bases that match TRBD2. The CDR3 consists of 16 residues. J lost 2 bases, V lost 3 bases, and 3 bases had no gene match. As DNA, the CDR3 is TGTGCCAGCAGTTTTCCGGGACTAGCGGCCTACAATGAGCAGTTCTTC. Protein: CASSFPGLAAYNEQFF.

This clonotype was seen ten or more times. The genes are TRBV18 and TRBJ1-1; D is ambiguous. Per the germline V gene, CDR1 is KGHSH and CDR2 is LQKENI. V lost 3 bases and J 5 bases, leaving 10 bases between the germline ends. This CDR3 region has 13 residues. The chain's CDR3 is CASSPSYGTEAFF. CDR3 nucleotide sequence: TGTGCCAGCTCACCGTCGTACGGGACTGAAGCTTTCTTT.

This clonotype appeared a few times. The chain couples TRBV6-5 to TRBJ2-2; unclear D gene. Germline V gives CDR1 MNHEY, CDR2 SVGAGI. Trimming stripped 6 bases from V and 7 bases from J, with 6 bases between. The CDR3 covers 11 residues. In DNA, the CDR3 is TGTGCCAGCAGGAATATCGGGGAGCTGTTTTTT. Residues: CASRNIGELFF.

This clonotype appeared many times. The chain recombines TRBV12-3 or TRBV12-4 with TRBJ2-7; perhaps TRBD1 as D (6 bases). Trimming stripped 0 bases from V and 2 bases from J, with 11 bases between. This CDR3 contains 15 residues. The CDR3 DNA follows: TGTGCCAGCAGTTTAGCAACAGGGTTTACCTACGAGCAGTACTTC. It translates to CASSLATGFTYEQYF.

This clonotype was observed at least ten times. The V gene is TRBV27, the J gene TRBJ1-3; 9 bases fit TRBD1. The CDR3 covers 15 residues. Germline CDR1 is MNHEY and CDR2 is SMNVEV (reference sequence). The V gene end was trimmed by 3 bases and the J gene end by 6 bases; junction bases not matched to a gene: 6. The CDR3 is CASSLGQGFANTIYF. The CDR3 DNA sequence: TGTGCCAGCAGTTTGGGACAGGGATTTGCAAACACCATATATTTT.